The subject of this entry is one T cell receptor (beta chain). Its antigen is currently unknown. The sample is drawn from a study of OX40 agonist ivuxolimab in advanced cancers. Study overall: Past anti-PD-1, anti-PD-L1 or anti-CTLA-4 therapy was accepted, and around 40% had received some. Notes on the study in general: Researchers did not determine the expanded peripheral T cells' antigen specificity. Expanded clones were, on average, more numerous among CD8+ T cells than CD4+.

Germline V gene lookup returns CDR1 LNHNV and CDR2 YYDKDF (reference sequence). Unmatched junction bases numbered 6, after V lost 5 bases and J lost 0 bases. This CDR3 comprises 16 residues. Sampled blood was obtained at baseline, cycle 4 day 1, and cycle 7 day 1. Clones were read by immunoSEQ multiplex PCR, and TCRdb kept only the in-frame ones, dropping some. This sample has around 60,000 clones, with roughly 90% found just once. This chain links TRBV15 with TRBJ2-1; TRBD2 matches 8 bases. The receptor comes from an adult with an advanced solid tumor such as melanoma, head and neck, liver or kidney cancer. The specimen comprised CD4+ or CD8+ T cells sorted from blood, sampled in a trial of the OX40 agonist ivuxolimab. For the CDR3, the DNA is TGTGCCACCAGCGGATTCAGCGGGAGCTCCTACAATGAGCAGTTCTTC. It codes for CATSGFSGSSYNEQFF.